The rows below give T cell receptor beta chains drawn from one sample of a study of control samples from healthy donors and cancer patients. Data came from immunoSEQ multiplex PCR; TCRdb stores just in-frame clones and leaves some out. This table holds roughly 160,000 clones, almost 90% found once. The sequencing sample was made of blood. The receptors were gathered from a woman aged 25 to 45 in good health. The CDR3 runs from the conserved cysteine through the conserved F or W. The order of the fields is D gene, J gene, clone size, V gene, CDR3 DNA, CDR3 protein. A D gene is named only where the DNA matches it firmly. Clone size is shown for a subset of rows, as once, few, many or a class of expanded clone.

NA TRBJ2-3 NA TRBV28 TGTGCCAGCAGTTCCCCCGGGTACGCGCAGTATTTT CASSSPGYAQYF
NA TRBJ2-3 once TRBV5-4 TGTGCCAGCAGCTTCGACTATAGCACAGATACGCAGTATTTT CASSFDYSTDTQYF
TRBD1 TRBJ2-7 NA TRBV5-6 TGTGCCAGCAGCTCAGCGGACAGGGGGCGCGAGCAGTACTTC CASSSADRGREQYF
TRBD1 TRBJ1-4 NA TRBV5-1 TGCGCCAGCAGCCCCCCGGTGGGGCAGGGGGCGCAGGAAAAACTGTTTTTT CASSPPVGQGAQEKLFF
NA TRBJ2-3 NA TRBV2 TGTGCCACCTTAATGGGGGATAGCACAGATACGCAGTATTTT CATLMGDSTDTQYF
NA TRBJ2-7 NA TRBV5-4 TGTGCCAGCAGCTCTAAGACAGGATCCTACGAGCAGTACTTC CASSSKTGSYEQYF
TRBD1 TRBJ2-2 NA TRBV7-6 TGTGCCAGCAGCGATGACAGGGGGGCGACCGGGGAGCTGTTTTTT CASSDDRGATGELFF
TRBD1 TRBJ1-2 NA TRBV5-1 TGCGCCAGCAGCCGTACCCCCGGGACAGAGGGCTACACCTTC CASSRTPGTEGYTF
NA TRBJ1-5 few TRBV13 TGTGCCAGCAGCAAGAGGCGGGGTGAGGCCCAGCATTTT CASSKRRGEAQHF
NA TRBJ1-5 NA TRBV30 TGTGCCTGGTCGCGGGAGAACAATCAGCCCCAGCATTTT CAWSRENNQPQHF
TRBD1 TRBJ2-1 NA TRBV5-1 TGCGCCAGCAGCTTGGGGACAGGCCTCAATGAGCAGTTCTTC CASSLGTGLNEQFF
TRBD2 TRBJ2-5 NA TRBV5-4 TGTGCCAGCAGCTCTAGCGGGAGGGGGGAGACCCAGTACTTC CASSSSGRGETQYF
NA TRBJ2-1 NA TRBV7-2 TGTGCCAGCAGCTTAGAAGTGCCCTCCTACAATGAGCAGTTCTTC CASSLEVPSYNEQFF
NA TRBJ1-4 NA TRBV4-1 TGCGCCAGCAGCCAGCCGGGAGCCTCAACTAATGAAAAACTGTTTTTT CASSQPGASTNEKLFF
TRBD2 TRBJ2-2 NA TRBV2 TGTGCCAGCAGTGTGGGAGCGGGGGGAGCGGAGCTGTTTTTT CASSVGAGGAELFF
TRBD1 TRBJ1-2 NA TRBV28 TGTGCCAGCAGAGGACAGGGGGCGCGTGGCTACACCTTC CASRGQGARGYTF
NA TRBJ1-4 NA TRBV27 TGTGCCAGCAGTTATGGGGTCCTTAATGAAAAACTGTTTTTT CASSYGVLNEKLFF
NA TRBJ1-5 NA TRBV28 TGTGCGACCATCACCCTACAGGGAAGCAATCAGCCCCAGCATTTT CATITLQGSNQPQHF
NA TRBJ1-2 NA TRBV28 TGTGCCAGCATTTCTGGGGGGGCAGCTAACTATGGCTACACCTTC CASISGGAANYGYTF
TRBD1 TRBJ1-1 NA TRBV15 TGTGCCACCAGCAGGAGACAGGGAGGATTTGCCGGGGGTACAATGAACACTGAAGCTTTCTTT CATSRRQGGFAGGTMNTEAFF
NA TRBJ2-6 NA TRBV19 TGTGCCAGTAGTACCCGGGGAGCTGGGGCCAACGTCCTGACTTTC CASSTRGAGANVLTF
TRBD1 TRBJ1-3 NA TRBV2 TGTGCCAGCGACTCTAGTGGGACAGAGGGAAACACCATATATTTT CASDSSGTEGNTIYF
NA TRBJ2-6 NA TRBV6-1 TGTGCCAGCAGTGAAAGTTTGCCTGGGGCCAACGTCCTGACTTTC CASSESLPGANVLTF
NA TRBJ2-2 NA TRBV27 TGTGCCAGCAGTTACAACACCGGGGAGCTGTTTTTT CASSYNTGELFF
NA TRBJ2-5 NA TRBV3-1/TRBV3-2 TGTGCCAGCAGTATCGGCACGATCGAGACCCAGTACTTC CASSIGTIETQYF
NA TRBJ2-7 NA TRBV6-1 TGTGCCAGCAGTGAACCAGCCACCCGCTCCTACGAGCAGTACTTC CASSEPATRSYEQYF